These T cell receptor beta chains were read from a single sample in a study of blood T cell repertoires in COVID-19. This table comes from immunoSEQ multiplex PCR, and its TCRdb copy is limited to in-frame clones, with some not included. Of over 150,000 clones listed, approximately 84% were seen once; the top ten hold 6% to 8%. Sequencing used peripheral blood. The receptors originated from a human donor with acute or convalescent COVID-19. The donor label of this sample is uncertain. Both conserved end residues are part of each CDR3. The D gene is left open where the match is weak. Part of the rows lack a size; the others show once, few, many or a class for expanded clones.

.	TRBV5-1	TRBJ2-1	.	TGCGCCAGCAGCTTGGCCTTGCTCGCTGACTATTCCTACAATGAGCAGTTCTTC	CASSLALLADYSYNEQFF
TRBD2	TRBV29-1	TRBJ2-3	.	TGCAGCGTTAGCGGGGGGACATGGGGCACAGATACGCAGTATTTT	CSVSGGTWGTDTQYF
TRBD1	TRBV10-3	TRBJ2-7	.	TGTGCCACCCTGACAGGGGGTGGGTACGAGCAGTACTTC	CATLTGGGYEQYF
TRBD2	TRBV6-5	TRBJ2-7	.	TGTGCCAGCACCGAGCGGGAGAAGAGCGAGCAGTACTTC	CASTEREKSEQYF
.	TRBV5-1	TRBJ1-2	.	TGCGCCAGCAGCTTATCGGGTTATGGCTACACCTTC	CASSLSGYGYTF
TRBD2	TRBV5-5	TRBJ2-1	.	TGTGCCAGCAGCAGAGTCGTAGCGGGACTCTCCTACAATGAGCAGTTCTTC	CASSRVVAGLSYNEQFF
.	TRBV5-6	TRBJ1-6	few	TGTGCCAGCAGCAAATCGCCTTTGGTGTCAGGGAGGAATTCACCCCTCCACTTT	CASSKSPLVSGRNSPLHF
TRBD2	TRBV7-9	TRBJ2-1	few	TGTGCCAGCACCGTCTGGACTAGCCCCACTTACAATGAGCAGTTCTTC	CASTVWTSPTYNEQFF
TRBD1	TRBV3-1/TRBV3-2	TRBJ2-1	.	TGTGCCAGCAGCCGGCGGGACAGGTACAATGAGCAGTTCTTC	CASSRRDRYNEQFF
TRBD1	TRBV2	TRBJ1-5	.	TGTGCCAGCAGGGGGACAGTTTCTAATCAGCCCCAGCATTTT	CASRGTVSNQPQHF
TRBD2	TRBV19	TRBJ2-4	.	TGTGCCAGTAGTATAACCGGGACTAGCGGTTTTCTAGCCAAAAACATTCAGTACTTC	CASSITGTSGFLAKNIQYF
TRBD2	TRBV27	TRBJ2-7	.	TGTGCCAGCAGTTCTTCCGCTAGCGGGAGGCTTGGCGAGCAGTACTTC	CASSSSASGRLGEQYF
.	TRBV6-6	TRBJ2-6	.	TGTGCCAGCAGACCACGGGAGAGCTCTGGGGCCAACGTCCTGACTTTC	CASRPRESSGANVLTF
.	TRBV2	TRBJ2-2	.	TGTGCCAGCCAGTTTGACACCGGGGAGCTGTTTTTT	CASQFDTGELFF
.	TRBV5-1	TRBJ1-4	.	TGCGCCAGCAGCTTCAGGGGCCCTAATGAAAAACTGTTTTTT	CASSFRGPNEKLFF
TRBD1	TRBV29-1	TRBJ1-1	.	TGCAGCGTTGACAGGGGGTTGACTGAAGCTTTCTTT	CSVDRGLTEAFF
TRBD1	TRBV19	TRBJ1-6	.	TGTGCCAGTAGTACGAGAGGGACAGGGGGACGGAATTCACCCCTCCACTTT	CASSTRGTGGRNSPLHF
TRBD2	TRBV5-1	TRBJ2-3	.	TGCGCCAGCAGCTTGGCGCTAGCGGGAGGCACAGATACGCAGTATTTT	CASSLALAGGTDTQYF
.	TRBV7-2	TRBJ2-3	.	TGTGCCAGCAGCTTAGGGATAGCGCTCACAGATACGCAGTATTTT	CASSLGIALTDTQYF
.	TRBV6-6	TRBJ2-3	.	TGTGCCAGCAGTCTTTCGCCTGGGTGGACTAGCACAGATACGCAGTATTTT	CASSLSPGWTSTDTQYF
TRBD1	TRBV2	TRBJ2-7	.	TGTGCCAGCAGGGGGACAGGGGTCTCCTACGAGCAGTACTTC	CASRGTGVSYEQYF
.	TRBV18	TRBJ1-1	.	TGTGCCAGCTCACTGGCGGTGAACACTGAAGCTTTCTTT	CASSLAVNTEAFF
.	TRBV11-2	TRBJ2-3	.	TGTGCCAGCAGCTCCCGGACAGATACGCAGTATTTT	CASSSRTDTQYF
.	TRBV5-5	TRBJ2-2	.	TGTGCCAGCAGCCCGAACCCGACAGATCGCACCGGGGAGCTGTTTTTT	CASSPNPTDRTGELFF
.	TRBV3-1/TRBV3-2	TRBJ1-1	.	TGTGCCAGCAGCCAGGTAACCGGGAACACTGAAGCTTTCTTT	CASSQVTGNTEAFF
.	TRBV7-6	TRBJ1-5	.	TGTGCCAGCAGCTCCCGGCGGGGGGATCAGCCCCAGCATTTT	CASSSRRGDQPQHF
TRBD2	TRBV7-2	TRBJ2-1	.	TGTGCCAGCAGCGATCAAGCGGGGTATGAGCAGTTCTTC	CASSDQAGYEQFF
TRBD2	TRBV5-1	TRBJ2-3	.	TGCGCCAGCAGCCAAGGGACTAGCGGGAGGGGTGATACGCAGTATTTT	CASSQGTSGRGDTQYF
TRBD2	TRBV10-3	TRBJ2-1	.	TGTGCCATCAGTGCAGAGCGGGAGGAATACAATGAGCAGTTCTTC	CAISAEREEYNEQFF
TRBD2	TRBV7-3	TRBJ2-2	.	TGTGCCAGCAGCCCGGGAGGGGAGAACACCGGGGAGCTGTTTTTT	CASSPGGENTGELFF
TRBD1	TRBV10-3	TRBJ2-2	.	TGTGCCATCAAGGACAGGGTCGACACCGGGGAGCTGTTTTTT	CAIKDRVDTGELFF
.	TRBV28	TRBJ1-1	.	TGTGCCAGCAGGTTTCTTATGAACACTGAAGCTTTCTTT	CASRFLMNTEAFF
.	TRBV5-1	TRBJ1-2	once	TGCGCCAGCAGCTTGAACCCCTCAGGGTATGGCTACACCTTC	CASSLNPSGYGYTF
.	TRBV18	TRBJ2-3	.	TGTGCCAGCTCACCTCCGTCGGTAGCTAGCACAGATACGCAGTATTTT	CASSPPSVASTDTQYF
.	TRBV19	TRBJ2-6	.	TGTGCCAGTCGGGACACTGGGGCCAACGTCCTGACTTTC	CASRDTGANVLTF
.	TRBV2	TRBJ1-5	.	TGTGCCAGCAGTGTGGTACCGGTTAGCAATCAGCCCCAGCATTTT	CASSVVPVSNQPQHF